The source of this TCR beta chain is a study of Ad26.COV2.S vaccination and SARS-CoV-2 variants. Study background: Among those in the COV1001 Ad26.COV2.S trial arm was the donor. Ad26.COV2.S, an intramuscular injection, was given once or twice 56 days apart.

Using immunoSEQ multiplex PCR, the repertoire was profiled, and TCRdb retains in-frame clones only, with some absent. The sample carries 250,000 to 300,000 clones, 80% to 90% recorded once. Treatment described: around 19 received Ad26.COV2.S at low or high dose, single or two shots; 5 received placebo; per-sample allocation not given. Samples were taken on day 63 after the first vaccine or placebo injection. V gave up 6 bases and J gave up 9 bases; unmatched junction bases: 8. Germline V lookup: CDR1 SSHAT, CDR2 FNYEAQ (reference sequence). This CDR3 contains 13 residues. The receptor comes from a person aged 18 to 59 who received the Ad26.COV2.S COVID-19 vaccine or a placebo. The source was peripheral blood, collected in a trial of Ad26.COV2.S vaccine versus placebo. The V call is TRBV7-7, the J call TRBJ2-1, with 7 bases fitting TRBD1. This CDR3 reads CASRLSGTAEQFF. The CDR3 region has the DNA TGTGCCAGCAGGTTATCCGGGACAGCTGAGCAGTTCTTC. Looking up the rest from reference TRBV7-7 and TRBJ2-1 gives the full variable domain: GAGVSQSPRYKVTKRGQDVTLRCDPISSHATLYWYQQALGQGPEFLTYFNYEAQPDKSGLPSDRFSAERPEGSISTLTIQRTEQRDSAMYRCASRLSGTAEQFFGPGTRLTVL.